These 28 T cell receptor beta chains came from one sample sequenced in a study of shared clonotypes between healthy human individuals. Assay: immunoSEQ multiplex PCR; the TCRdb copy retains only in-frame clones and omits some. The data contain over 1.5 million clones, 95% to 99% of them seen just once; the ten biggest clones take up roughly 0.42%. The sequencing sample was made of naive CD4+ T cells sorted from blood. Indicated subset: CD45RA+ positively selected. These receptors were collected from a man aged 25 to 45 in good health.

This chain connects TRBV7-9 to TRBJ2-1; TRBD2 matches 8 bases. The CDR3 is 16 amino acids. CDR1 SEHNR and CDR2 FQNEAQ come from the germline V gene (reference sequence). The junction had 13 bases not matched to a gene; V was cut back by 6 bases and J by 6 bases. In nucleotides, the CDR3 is TGTGCCAGCAGACCTCGTCCGGGACTAGATGTCAATGAGCAGTTCTTC. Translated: CASRPRPGLDVNEQFF.

The CDR3 nucleotides read TGCGCCAGCAGCCAAGATGGACTCCAAAGGGTGTGGAAACTGGGTAGCTACACCTTC. The encoded protein is CASSQDGLQRVWKLGSYTF. The J gene is TRBJ1-2, the V gene TRBV4-1; no firm D call. The germline V gene has CDR1 MGHRA and CDR2 YSYEKL. CDR3 size: 19 residues. Trimming took off 0 bases at V and 9 bases at J, with 29 bases between the two ends.

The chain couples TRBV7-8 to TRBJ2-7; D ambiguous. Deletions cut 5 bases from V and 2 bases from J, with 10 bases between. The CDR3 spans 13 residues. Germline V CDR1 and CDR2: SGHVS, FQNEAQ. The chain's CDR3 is CASSTDRAYEQYF. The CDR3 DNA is TGTGCCAGCAGCACGGACCGTGCCTACGAGCAGTACTTC.

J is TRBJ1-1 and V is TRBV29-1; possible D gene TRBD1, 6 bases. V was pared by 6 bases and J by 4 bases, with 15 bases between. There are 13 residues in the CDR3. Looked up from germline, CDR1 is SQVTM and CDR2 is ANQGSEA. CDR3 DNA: TGCAGCGTGATACAGGGACCCGCCACTGAAGCTTTCTTT. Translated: CSVIQGPATEAFF. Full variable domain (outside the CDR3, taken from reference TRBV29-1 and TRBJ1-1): SAVISQKPSRDICQRGTSLTIQCQVDSQVTMMFWYRQQPGQSLTLIATANQGSEATYESGFVIDKFPISRPNLTFSTLTVSNMSPEDSSIYLCSVIQGPATEAFFGQGTRLTVV.

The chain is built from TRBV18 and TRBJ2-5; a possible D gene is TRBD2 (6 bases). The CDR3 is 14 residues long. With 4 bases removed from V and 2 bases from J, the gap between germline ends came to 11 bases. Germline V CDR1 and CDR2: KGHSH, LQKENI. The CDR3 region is CASSLGTPQETQYF. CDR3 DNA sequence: TGTGCCAGCTCACTGGGGACTCCTCAAGAGACCCAGTACTTC.

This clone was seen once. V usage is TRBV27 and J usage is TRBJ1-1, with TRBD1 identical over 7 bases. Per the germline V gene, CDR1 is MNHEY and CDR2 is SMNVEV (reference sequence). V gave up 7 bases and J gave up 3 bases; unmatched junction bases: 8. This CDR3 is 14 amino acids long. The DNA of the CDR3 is TGTGCCAGCAAGCGACAGGGACGGGACACTGAAGCTTTCTTT. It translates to CASKRQGRDTEAFF.

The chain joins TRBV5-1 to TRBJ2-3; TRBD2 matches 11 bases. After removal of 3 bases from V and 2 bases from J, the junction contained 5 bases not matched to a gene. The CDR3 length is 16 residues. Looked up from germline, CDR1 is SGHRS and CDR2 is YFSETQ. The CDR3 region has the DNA TGCGCCAGCAGCTACGGGACTAGCGGAGCCACAGATACGCAGTATTTT. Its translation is CASSYGTSGATDTQYF.

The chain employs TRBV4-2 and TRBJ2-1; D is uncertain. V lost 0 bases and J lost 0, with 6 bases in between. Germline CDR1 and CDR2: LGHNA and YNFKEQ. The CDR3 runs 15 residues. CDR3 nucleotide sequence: TGTGCCAGCAGCCAAGAGATCAGCTCCTACAATGAGCAGTTCTTC. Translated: CASSQEISSYNEQFF.

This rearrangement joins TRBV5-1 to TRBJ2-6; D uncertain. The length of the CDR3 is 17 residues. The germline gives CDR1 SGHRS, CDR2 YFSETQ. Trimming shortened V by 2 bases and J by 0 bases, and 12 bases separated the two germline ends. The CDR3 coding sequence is TGCGCCAGCAGCTTAGAACAGTTCTCCTCTGGGGCCAACGTCCTGACTTTC. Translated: CASSLEQFSSGANVLTF.

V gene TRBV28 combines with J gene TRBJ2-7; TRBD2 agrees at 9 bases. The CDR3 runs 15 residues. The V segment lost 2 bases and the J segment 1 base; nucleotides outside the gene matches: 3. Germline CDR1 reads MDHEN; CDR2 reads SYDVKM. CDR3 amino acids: CASSLAAGGSYEQYF. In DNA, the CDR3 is TGTGCCAGCAGTTTAGCCGCGGGAGGGTCCTACGAGCAGTACTTC.

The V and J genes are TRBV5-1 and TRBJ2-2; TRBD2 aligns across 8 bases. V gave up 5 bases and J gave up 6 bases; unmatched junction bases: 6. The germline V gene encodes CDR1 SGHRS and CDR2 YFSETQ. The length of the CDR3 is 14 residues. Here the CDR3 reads CASSPGGSAGELFF. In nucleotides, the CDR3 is TGCGCCAGCAGTCCGGGAGGGAGCGCCGGGGAGCTGTTTTTT.

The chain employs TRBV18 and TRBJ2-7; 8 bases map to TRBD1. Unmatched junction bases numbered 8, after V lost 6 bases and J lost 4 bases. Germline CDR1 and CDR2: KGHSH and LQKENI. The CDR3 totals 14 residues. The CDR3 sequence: CASSPAGGEYEQYF. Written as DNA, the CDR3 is TGTGCCAGCTCCCCCGCAGGGGGCGAATACGAGCAGTACTTC.

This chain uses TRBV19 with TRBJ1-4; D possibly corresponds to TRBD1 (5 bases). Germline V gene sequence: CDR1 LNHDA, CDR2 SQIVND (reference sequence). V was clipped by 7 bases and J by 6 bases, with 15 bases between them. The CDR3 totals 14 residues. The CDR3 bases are TGTGCCAGTAAGTCGGGGCTGGGAGATGAAAAACTGTTTTTT. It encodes CASKSGLGDEKLFF.

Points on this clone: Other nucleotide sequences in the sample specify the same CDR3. The CDR3 spells CASSLIGPYGYTF. The CDR3 DNA is TGTGCCAGCAGTTTGATCGGGCCTTATGGCTACACCTTC. The chain combines TRBV28 with TRBJ1-2; D gene uncertain. Germline V gives CDR1 MDHEN, CDR2 SYDVKM. Trimming shortened V by 3 bases and J by 5 bases, and 10 bases separated the two germline ends. The CDR3 is 13 amino acids.

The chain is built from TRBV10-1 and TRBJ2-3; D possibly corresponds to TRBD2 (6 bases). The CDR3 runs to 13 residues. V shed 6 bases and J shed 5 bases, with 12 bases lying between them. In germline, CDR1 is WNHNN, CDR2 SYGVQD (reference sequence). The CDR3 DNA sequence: TGCGCCAGCAGCGAAACCGGGGGAGATACGCAGTATTTT. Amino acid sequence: CASSETGGDTQYF.

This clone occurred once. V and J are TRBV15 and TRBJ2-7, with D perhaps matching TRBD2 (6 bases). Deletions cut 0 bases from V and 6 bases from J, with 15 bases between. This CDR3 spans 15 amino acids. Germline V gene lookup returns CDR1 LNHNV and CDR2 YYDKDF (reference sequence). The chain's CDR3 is CATSRDGTLSREQYF. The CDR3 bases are TGTGCCACCAGCAGAGACGGGACTCTCTCCCGCGAGCAGTACTTC.

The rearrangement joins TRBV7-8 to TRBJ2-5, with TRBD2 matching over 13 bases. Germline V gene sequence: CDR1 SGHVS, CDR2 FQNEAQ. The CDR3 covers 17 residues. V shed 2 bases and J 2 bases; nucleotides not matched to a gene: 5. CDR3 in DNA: TGTGCCAGCAGCTTACGACTAGCGGGGGGATTGCAAGAGACCCAGTACTTC. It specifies CASSLRLAGGLQETQYF.

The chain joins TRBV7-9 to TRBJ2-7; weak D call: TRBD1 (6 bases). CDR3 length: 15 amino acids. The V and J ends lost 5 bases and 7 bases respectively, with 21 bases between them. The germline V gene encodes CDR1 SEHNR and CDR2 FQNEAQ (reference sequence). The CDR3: CASSNHDRRSDEQYF. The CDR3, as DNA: TGTGCCAGCAGCAATCACGACAGGAGATCTGATGAGCAGTACTTC. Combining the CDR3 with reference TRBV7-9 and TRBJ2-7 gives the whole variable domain DTGVSQNPRHKITKRGQNVTFRCDPISEHNRLYWYRQTLGQGPEFLTYFQNEAQLEKSRLLSDRFSAERPKGSFSTLEIQRTEQGDSAMYLCASSNHDRRSDEQYFGPGTRLTVT.

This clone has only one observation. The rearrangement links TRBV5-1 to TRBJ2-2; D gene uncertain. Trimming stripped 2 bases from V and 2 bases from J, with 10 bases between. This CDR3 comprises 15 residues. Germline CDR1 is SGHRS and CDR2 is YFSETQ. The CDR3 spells CASSFNAFNTGELFF. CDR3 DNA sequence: TGCGCCAGCAGCTTTAACGCTTTCAACACCGGGGAGCTGTTTTTT.

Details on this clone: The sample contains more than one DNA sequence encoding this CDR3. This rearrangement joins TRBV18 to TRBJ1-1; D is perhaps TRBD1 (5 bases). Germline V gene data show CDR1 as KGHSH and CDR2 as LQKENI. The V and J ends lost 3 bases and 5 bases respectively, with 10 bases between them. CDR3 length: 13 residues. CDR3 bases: TGTGCCAGCTCACCCGGGACGAATACTGAAGCTTTCTTT. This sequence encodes CASSPGTNTEAFF. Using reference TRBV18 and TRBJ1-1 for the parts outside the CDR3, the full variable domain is NAGVMQNPRHLVRRRGQEARLRCSPMKGHSHVYWYRQLPEEGLKFMVYLQKENIIDESGMPKERFSAEFPKEGPSILRIQQVVRGDSAAYFCASSPGTNTEAFFGQGTRLTVV.

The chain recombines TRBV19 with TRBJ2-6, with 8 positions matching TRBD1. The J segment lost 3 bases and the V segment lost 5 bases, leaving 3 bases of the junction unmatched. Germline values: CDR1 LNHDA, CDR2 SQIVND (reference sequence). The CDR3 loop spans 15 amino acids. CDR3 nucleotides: TGTGCCAGTAGTCTCAGGGGGCGTGGGGCCAACGTCCTGACTTTC. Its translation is CASSLRGRGANVLTF. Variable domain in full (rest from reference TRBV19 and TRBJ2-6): DGGITQSPKYLFRKEGQNVTLSCEQNLNHDAMYWYRQDPGQGLRLIYYSQIVNDFQKGDIAEGYSVSREKKESFPLTVTSAQKNPTAFYLCASSLRGRGANVLTFGAGSRLTVL.

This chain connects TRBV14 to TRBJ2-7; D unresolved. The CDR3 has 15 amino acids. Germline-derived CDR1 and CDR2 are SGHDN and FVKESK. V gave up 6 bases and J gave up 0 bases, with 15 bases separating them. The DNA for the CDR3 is TGTGCCAGCAGGTTAGTGGGGTTTAGCTCCTACGAGCAGTACTTC. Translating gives CASRLVGFSSYEQYF.

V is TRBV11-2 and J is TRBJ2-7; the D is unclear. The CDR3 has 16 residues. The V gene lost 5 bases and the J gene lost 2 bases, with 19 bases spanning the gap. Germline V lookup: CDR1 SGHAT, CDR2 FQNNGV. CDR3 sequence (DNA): TGTGCCAGCAGCCCGCCCTTTGGGGAAAGGGCCTACGAGCAGTACTTC. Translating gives CASSPPFGERAYEQYF.

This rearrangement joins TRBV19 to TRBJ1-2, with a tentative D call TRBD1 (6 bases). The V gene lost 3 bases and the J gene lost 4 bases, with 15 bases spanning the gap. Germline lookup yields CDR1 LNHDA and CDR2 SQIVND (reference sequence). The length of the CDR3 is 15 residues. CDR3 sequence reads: CASSMVRGTVYGYTF. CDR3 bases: TGTGCCAGTAGTATGGTAAGGGGGACTGTCTATGGCTACACCTTC. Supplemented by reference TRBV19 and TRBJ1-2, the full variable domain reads DGGITQSPKYLFRKEGQNVTLSCEQNLNHDAMYWYRQDPGQGLRLIYYSQIVNDFQKGDIAEGYSVSREKKESFPLTVTSAQKNPTAFYLCASSMVRGTVYGYTFGSGTRLTVV.

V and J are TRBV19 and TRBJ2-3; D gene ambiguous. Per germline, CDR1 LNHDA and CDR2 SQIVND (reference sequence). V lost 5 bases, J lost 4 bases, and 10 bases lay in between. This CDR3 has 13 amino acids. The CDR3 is CASSVASADTQYF. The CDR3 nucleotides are TGTGCCAGTAGTGTCGCGAGCGCAGATACGCAGTATTTT.

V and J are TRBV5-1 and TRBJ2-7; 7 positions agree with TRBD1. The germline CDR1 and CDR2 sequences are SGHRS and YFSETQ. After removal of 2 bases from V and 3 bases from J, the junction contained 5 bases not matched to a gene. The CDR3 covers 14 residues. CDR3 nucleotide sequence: TGCGCCAGCAGCTTCTCGACAGGGTTCTACGAGCAGTACTTC. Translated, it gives CASSFSTGFYEQYF.

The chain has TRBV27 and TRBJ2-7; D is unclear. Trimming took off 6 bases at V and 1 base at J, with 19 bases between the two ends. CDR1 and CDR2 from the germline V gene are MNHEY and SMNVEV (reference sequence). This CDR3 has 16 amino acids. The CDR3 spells CASRPFTVTPSYEQYF. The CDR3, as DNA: TGTGCCAGCAGACCATTCACAGTCACGCCGTCCTACGAGCAGTACTTC.

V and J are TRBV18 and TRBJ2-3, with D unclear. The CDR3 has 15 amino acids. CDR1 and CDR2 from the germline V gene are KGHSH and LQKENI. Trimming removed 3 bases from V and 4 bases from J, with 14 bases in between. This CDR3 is CASSPLPTGPDTQYF. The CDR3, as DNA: TGTGCCAGCTCACCTCTACCCACCGGCCCAGATACGCAGTATTTT.